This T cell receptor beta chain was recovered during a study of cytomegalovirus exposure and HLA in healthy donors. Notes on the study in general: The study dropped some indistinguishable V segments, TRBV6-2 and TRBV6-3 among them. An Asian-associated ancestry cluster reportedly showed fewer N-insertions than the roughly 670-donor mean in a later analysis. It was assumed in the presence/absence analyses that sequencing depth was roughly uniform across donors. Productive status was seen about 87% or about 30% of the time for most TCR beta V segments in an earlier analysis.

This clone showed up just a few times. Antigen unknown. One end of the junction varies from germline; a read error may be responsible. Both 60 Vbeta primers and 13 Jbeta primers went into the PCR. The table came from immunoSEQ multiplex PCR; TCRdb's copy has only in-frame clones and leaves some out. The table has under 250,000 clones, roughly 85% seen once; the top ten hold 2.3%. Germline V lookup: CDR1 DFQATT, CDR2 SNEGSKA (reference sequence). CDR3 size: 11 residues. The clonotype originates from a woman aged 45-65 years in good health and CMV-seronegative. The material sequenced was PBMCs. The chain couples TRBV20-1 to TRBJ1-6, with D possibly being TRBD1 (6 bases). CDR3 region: CSARSGQRVFF. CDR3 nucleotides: TGCAGTGCTAGAAGCGGACAGAGGGTCTTCTTT.